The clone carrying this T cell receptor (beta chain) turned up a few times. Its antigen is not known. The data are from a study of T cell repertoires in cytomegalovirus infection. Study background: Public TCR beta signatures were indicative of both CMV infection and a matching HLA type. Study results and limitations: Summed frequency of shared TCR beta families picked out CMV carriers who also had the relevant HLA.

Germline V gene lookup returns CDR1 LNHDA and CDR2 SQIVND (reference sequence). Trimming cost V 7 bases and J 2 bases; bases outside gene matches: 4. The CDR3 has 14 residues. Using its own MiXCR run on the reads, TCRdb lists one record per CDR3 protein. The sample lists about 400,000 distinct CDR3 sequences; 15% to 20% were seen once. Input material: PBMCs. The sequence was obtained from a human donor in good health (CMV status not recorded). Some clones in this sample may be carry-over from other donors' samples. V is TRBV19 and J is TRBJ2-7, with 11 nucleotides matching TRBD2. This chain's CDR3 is CASKRSGRAYEQYF. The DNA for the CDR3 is TGTGCCAGTAAACGTAGCGGGAGGGCCTACGAGCAGTACTTC.